The present entry profiles one TCR beta chain with its context. This clone occurred once. Its cognate antigen has yet to be identified. Per-nucleotide qualities are absent, and no much larger clonotype sits a single base away. The sample comes from a study of blood T cell repertoires in COVID-19 (dated by TCRdb to the early 2020s). General notes on the study: Collaborator samples came from the United States, Italy and Spain and covered acute and convalescent phases of COVID-19. The prospective study material was composed of cDNA or gDNA derived from T cells, B-cell-depleted T cells, or PBMCs. Deeply sampled blood TCRbeta repertoires from subjects exposed to, actively infected with, or recovered from COVID-19 were included in the dataset. The repertoires were made available in a free public database intended to serve as a resource for research on the immune response to SARS-CoV-2. The samples were drawn from the first 160 participants of the ongoing ImmuneRACE study and from some 1,300 subjects provided by 6 global collaborators. Nearly every sample came with metadata listing a de-identified subject ID, COVID-19 status, age in years and sex. HLA class I and class II types, where available, came from metadata supplied by the sample provider rather than from assay-based typing. What the research found in general, with its limitations: The quantity of clinical and demographic metadata differed by source and by participant and was supplied without curation.

Each collaborating institution followed its own protocols to collect whole blood in K2EDTA tubes. For TCRbeta analysis, collaborators shipped samples in one of three forms: frozen whole blood, isolated PBMCs, or DNA extracted from either of those sample types. TCRbeta CDR3 regions were amplified from genomic DNA using the immunoSEQ Assay, a bias-controlled multiplex PCR. The original methods were these. Nucleated cell counts per sample were estimated from amplification of reference gene primers within the assay. Sequence reads were collapsed and filtered to measure the absolute abundance of every unique TCRbeta CDR3 rearrangement. For each sample, productive Simpson clonality was calculated by taking the square root of Simpson's diversity index across productive rearrangements. The table was pulled from immuneACCESS by TCRdb, which kept in-frame rearrangements only. Such tables lose some clones; where checked, under half of the loss comes from unresolved V genes, and the rest has no known cause. Clone size and the V and J calls come from that table; the DNA yielded D and trimming. This sample gives roughly 24,000 clones in total; about 83% of them show up just once. The ten top clones hold around 48% of the sample.

This TCR was recovered from a man in his 70s with acute or convalescent COVID-19. The sequencing input was peripheral blood.

CDR3 sequence: CSVGQNTEAFF. The nucleotide sequence reads as follows: TGCAGCGTTGGACAAAACACTGAAGCTTTCTTT. The rearranged chain carries TRBV29-1 and TRBJ1-1; no D gene is confidently identified. Based on the germline V gene, the CDR1 and CDR2 sequences are SQVTM and ANQGSEA. Trimming takes 4 bases from V and 2 bases from J, and the germline ends sit 5 bases apart. Counted from cysteine to phenylalanine, this CDR3 has 11 amino acids. Only CDR3 DNA is held: 33 bases, read in frame from base 1.